The 6 T cell receptor beta chains below were found in one sample sequenced in a study of blood T cell repertoires in COVID-19. The method was immunoSEQ multiplex PCR; TCRdb's version includes in-frame clones alone and lacks a portion of them. The repertoire has around 24,000 clones, 90% of them found once; the top ten carry 1.5% to 2%. Sequenced input: peripheral blood. The receptors shown here come from a woman in her sixties with active COVID-19.

This clone has only one observation. The chain uses TRBV7-9 and TRBJ2-7; no clear D. V gave up 5 bases and J gave up 3 bases, with 17 bases separating them. The CDR3 extends over 15 amino acids. Per germline, CDR1 SEHNR and CDR2 FQNEAQ (reference sequence). Here the CDR3 reads CASSPPLRYGYEQYF. The CDR3 DNA reads as TGTGCCAGCAGCCCCCCCTTGCGATACGGCTACGAGCAGTACTTC.

This rearrangement joins TRBV2 to TRBJ2-1, with 14 positions matching TRBD2. V was pared by 4 bases and J by 10 bases, with 6 bases of the junction left unmatched. Germline V lookup: CDR1 SNHLY, CDR2 FYNNEI. The CDR3 totals 15 residues. CDR3 coding DNA: TGTGCCAGCAGTGTGGGACTAGCGGGAGTCCTGGAGCAGTTCTTC. It is translated as CASSVGLAGVLEQFF.

The chain employs TRBV27 and TRBJ2-7; 7 bases are shared with TRBD2. Germline V gives CDR1 MNHEY, CDR2 SMNVEV (reference sequence). V shed 5 bases, J shed 6 bases, and the junction held 7 bases outside the gene matches. The CDR3 contains 13 residues. The CDR3 here is CASSHPGGSEQYF. The CDR3 region has the DNA TGTGCCAGCAGTCACCCGGGAGGCAGCGAGCAGTACTTC.

The chain links TRBV9 to TRBJ2-3, with 7 bases that match TRBD2. CDR3 length: 15 amino acids. CDR1 SGDLS and CDR2 YYNGEE come from the germline V gene. The V gene end was trimmed by 5 bases and the J gene end by 2 bases; junction bases not matched to a gene: 8. CDR3 sequence reads: CASSLSGVITDTQYF. CDR3 bases: TGTGCCAGCAGTCTAAGCGGGGTGATCACAGATACGCAGTATTTT.

This rearrangement joins TRBV7-8 to TRBJ1-2; TRBD1 agrees at 7 bases. The CDR3 extends over 14 amino acids. V was pared by 4 bases and J by 6 bases, with 8 bases of the junction left unmatched. From germline, CDR1 is SGHVS and CDR2 FQNEAQ. The CDR3 spells CASSSAGGVNGYTF. Here the CDR3 DNA reads TGTGCCAGCAGCTCAGCAGGGGGTGTGAATGGCTACACCTTC.

The V and J genes are TRBV5-4 and TRBJ2-7; 7 positions match TRBD2. This CDR3 has 13 residues. Trimming cost V 2 bases and J 10 bases; bases outside gene matches: 9. The germline V gene has CDR1 SGHNT and CDR2 YYREEE (reference sequence). The CDR3 DNA follows: TGTGCCAGCAGCTTCGGGGGGAACAGTCACCAGTACTTC. Translating gives CASSFGGNSHQYF.